Below are 9 T cell receptor beta chains sequenced from a single sample in a study of cytotoxic CD8 clonotypes in ibrutinib-treated CLL. Repertoires were generated with immunoSEQ multiplex PCR, while TCRdb's copy carries only in-frame clones and drops some. The sample shows roughly 180,000 clones, roughly four fifths of them seen only once. Sequences were derived from PBMCs, sampled after 24 months of ibrutinib treatment. Receptor source: a human donor with chronic lymphocytic leukemia.

The V and J genes are TRBV14 and TRBJ1-2; 7 bases match TRBD1. The length of the CDR3 is 16 residues. V shed 0 bases, J shed 1 base, and the junction held 5 bases outside the gene matches. Looked up from germline, CDR1 is SGHDN and CDR2 is FVKESK. CDR3 nucleotide sequence: TGTGCCAGCAGCCAAGACACAGCAGGGGGTAACTATGGCTACACCTTC. It is translated as CASSQDTAGGNYGYTF.

The V call is TRBV10-3, the J call TRBJ2-1, with 13 bases lining up with TRBD2. The ends lost 6 bases at V and 1 base at J; junction bases unmatched: 6. Germline lookup yields CDR1 ENHRY and CDR2 SYGVKD. The CDR3 is 17 residues long. CDR3 DNA sequence: TGTGCCATCAGAAACGGACTAGCGGGAGTGTCCTACAATGAGCAGTTCTTC. Encoded protein: CAIRNGLAGVSYNEQFF.

V gene TRBV28 combines with J gene TRBJ1-3; D may be TRBD1 (6 bases). Trimming shortened V by 4 bases and J by 0 bases, and 16 bases separated the two germline ends. Per germline, CDR1 MDHEN and CDR2 SYDVKM. The length of the CDR3 is 17 residues. The chain's CDR3 is CASSSFPGTPSGNTIYF. In DNA form, the CDR3 reads TGTGCCAGCAGTTCCTTCCCCGGGACACCCTCTGGAAACACCATATATTTT.

The V call is TRBV9, the J call TRBJ2-7; D may be TRBD1 or TRBD2 (6 bases each). The ends were cut back, 0 bases at V and 9 bases at J, with 19 bases in the middle. The CDR3 consists of 15 residues. From germline, CDR1 is SGDLS and CDR2 YYNGEE. The CDR3 spells CASSVGGGTQSRQYF. In DNA, the CDR3 is TGTGCCAGCAGCGTAGGGGGCGGGACACAGAGTCGGCAGTACTTC. Full variable domain (rest looked up from reference TRBV9 and TRBJ2-7): DSGVTQTPKHLITATGQRVTLRCSPRSGDLSVYWYQQSLDQGLQFLIQYYNGEERAKGNILERFSAQQFPDLHSELNLSSLELGDSALYFCASSVGGGTQSRQYFGPGTRLTVT.

This sequence joins TRBV5-1 and TRBJ2-2, with 14 bases identical to TRBD2. The CDR3 extends over 17 amino acids. The V gene end was trimmed by 7 bases and the J gene end by 1 base; junction bases not matched to a gene: 6. Per germline, CDR1 SGHRS and CDR2 YFSETQ. In nucleotides, the CDR3 is TGCGCCAGCGGGACTAGCGGGAGCTTGTTGAACACCGGGGAGCTGTTTTTT. Encoded protein: CASGTSGSLLNTGELFF. The full variable domain, with the rest looked up from reference TRBV5-1 and TRBJ2-2, is KAGVTQTPRYLIKTRGQQVTLSCSPISGHRSVSWYQQTPGQGLQFLFEYFSETQRNKGNFPGRFSGRQFSNSRSEMNVSTLELGDSALYLCASGTSGSLLNTGELFFGEGSRLTVL.

The CDR3 reads CASSMRTAKNIQYF. The CDR3, as DNA: TGTGCCAGTAGTATGAGGACAGCCAAAAACATTCAGTACTTC. This chain uses TRBV19 with TRBJ2-4; D is ambiguous. This CDR3 is 14 amino acids long. Trimming pared 3 bases from V and 0 bases from J, leaving 6 bases between. Germline V gene data show CDR1 as LNHDA and CDR2 as SQIVND (reference sequence).

CDR3 bases: TGCGCCAGTGCGACAGGGTCGGATACGCAGTATTTT. The encoded protein is CASATGSDTQYF. V usage is TRBV5-1 and J usage is TRBJ2-3, with 7 bases that match TRBD1. This CDR3 contains 12 residues. J gave up 6 bases and V 8 bases, and 6 bases lay outside the gene matches. The germline gives CDR1 SGHRS, CDR2 YFSETQ. Filled out from reference TRBV5-1 and TRBJ2-3, the complete variable domain reads KAGVTQTPRYLIKTRGQQVTLSCSPISGHRSVSWYQQTPGQGLQFLFEYFSETQRNKGNFPGRFSGRQFSNSRSEMNVSTLELGDSALYLCASATGSDTQYFGPGTRLTVL.

The chain links TRBV5-6 to TRBJ1-6, with 7 bases that match TRBD1. Germline V gene data show CDR1 as SGHDT and CDR2 as YYEEEE. The CDR3 totals 15 residues. J lost 6 bases, V lost 0 bases, and 3 bases had no gene match. As DNA, the CDR3 is TGTGCCAGCAGCTTGGGGGGGACAGTTAATTCACCCCTCCACTTT. Its translation: CASSLGGTVNSPLHF.

The CDR3 protein is CASSLELSGGIETQYF. For the CDR3, the DNA is TGTGCCAGCAGCTTAGAATTATCAGGGGGCATAGAGACCCAGTACTTC. The chain employs TRBV7-8 and TRBJ2-5; 8 positions match TRBD1. CDR3 length equals 16 residues. Germline CDR1 SGHVS, CDR2 FQNEAQ. Trimming took 1 base from V and 4 from J; bases not matched to a gene: 8.